This entry describes one T cell receptor beta chain. The antigen remains unidentified. From germline, CDR1 is MNHEY and CDR2 SMNVEV (reference sequence). Between the trimmed V and J ends, which lost 2 bases and 6 bases, there was a span of 8 bases. The CDR3 extends over 13 amino acids. The data originate from a study of graft-versus-host responses after intestinal transplantation. Assay used: immunoSEQ multiplex PCR; TCRdb lists only in-frame clones, some missing. Among approximately 90,000 clones listed, about 90% were seen once. This receptor was obtained from a human donor who received an intestinal transplant. The V call is TRBV27, the J call TRBJ1-5; no reliable D call. Sequencing used unstimulated CD8+ T cells sorted from spleen or lymph node cells, obtained before intestinal transplant. CDR3 amino acids: CASSLQEFQPQHF. CDR3 nucleotides: TGTGCCAGCAGTTTACAGGAGTTTCAGCCCCAGCATTTT.